This TCR beta chain was sequenced in a study of beta chain features in type 1 diabetes. As every portion of the isolated RNA was reverse transcribed, the sequencing read expressed TCRB transcripts. Data came from immunoSEQ multiplex PCR; TCRdb stores just in-frame clones and leaves some out. The table records around 150,000 clones, 6.9% of them present only once. Trimming cost V 1 base and J 3 bases; bases outside gene matches: 0. Per germline, CDR1 SEHNR and CDR2 FQNEAQ (reference sequence). CDR3 length equals 16 residues. The origin of this receptor is a woman aged 30 to 39 in good health. The chain has TRBV7-9 and TRBJ2-3; 14 nucleotides align to TRBD2. Sample: central memory CD4+ T cells from blood. The CDR3 spells CASSLGTSGRTDTQYF. The CDR3 bases are TGTGCCAGCAGCTTAGGGACTAGCGGGAGGACAGATACGCAGTATTTT.